This T cell receptor (beta chain) was sequenced for a study of monozygotic twins with inflammatory bowel disease (dated by TCRdb to the late 2010s). Notes on the research overall: The complete study included 28 monozygotic twin pairs: 19 IBD-discordant Danish pairs and nine German pairs, of which four were IBD-concordant and five were IBD-discordant. Disease-associated traits were sought mainly through comparisons between IBD patients and their genetically identical healthy co-twins within discordant pairs. Each individual had, on average, about 151 000 unique TCRalpha sequences and 181 000 unique TCRbeta sequences available for analysis.

Details on this clonotype: It has no known antigen specificity.

The study at large found these results: Compared with healthy twins, IBD patients had fewer clonotypes in common with other individuals, a difference most pronounced in patients showing signs of disease activity. TCRbeta repertoire diversity, by inverse Simpson index, was decreased in IBD patients compared with their healthy co-twins. The results gave no support for a single strong signal or clonotype linked to IBD. Repertoire similarity did not differ between concordant and discordant twins, possibly due to limited statistical power. The analysis was unable to tell different T cell subtypes apart. Because patients were on differing immunosuppressive treatments, the repertoires may have picked up extra background noise and inter-individual variability.

A roughly 2.5 ml peripheral blood sample was drawn into PAXgene tubes per donor and stored at -80°C. Without any T cell sorting, total RNA was extracted from whole blood using the PAXgene blood miRNA kit on an automated QIAcube. Peripheral blood from monozygotic twin pairs, either concordant or discordant for inflammatory bowel disease, underwent deep TCRalpha and TCRbeta repertoire profiling that used unique molecular barcoding. Smoking habits were recorded for all twin pairs, and individuals were classified as current, former or never smokers. The CDR3 spans 15 residues, from the cysteine through the phenylalanine. No DNA is listed. The protocol used for the library was 5' RACE. Preparation of each TCR library used around 3.5 ug of total RNA. For each sample, cDNA synthesis was carried out in eight separate reactions using SMARTScribe reverse transcriptase. During cDNA synthesis, template switching was used to introduce unique molecular identifiers that contained a 6-nucleotide sample barcode. Two nested PCRs of roughly 16 and 10 cycles amplified the TCRalpha and TCRbeta cDNA, and bead purification followed each PCR. Before amplification, cDNA was treated with uracil DNA-glycosylase and purified using the QIAquick PCR purification kit. The second PCR was the step at which Illumina TruSeq-compatible adapters and sample-specific barcodes were added. Library quality and concentration were checked on TapeStation and Qubit, and libraries were pooled at around 5.3 ng each. Sequencing of pooled libraries was carried out on an Illumina HiSeq2500 single-index Rapid Run using 2 x 100 bp reads and custom sequencing primers. Per the source publication's procedure: UMI-based consensus assembly with MiGEC version 1.2.6 was used to correct PCR and sequencing errors. MiXCR version 2.1.1 was used to carry out V(D)J alignment, clonotype assembly and CDR3 extraction. To normalise gene usage, clonotype sharing and MAIT/NKT TCR abundance, the analysis used the top 1000, 10 000 and 20 000 clonotypes per sample. After downsampling to 27 000 UMIs, diversity was calculated as the inverse Simpson index using the vegan R package. Paired Mann-Whitney U tests on discordant twin pairs were used, with Benjamini-Hochberg multiple-testing correction. After TCRdb reprocessed the reads, each CDR3 protein sequence was kept as one row, without DNA. TCRdb, not the original authors, processed these V and J calls. The table of this sample itemizes more than 300,000 distinct CDR3 sequences. The ten largest make up around 2.6% of the sample.

The TCR comes from a human donor with ulcerative colitis or Crohn's disease, or a healthy co-twin of an affected twin (not recorded which). Recombination connected TRBV12-3 or TRBV12-4 to TRBJ2-3; the D call from TCRdb, TRBD1, cannot be confirmed without DNA. The sample was blood. CDR3 reads: CASSLGDSSTDTQYF.